This T cell receptor (beta chain) was documented in a study of cytomegalovirus exposure and HLA in healthy donors. Study-wide background: Among the roughly 380 donors who were genotyped, 81% fell in the genetic ancestry cluster that is associated with self-reported Caucasian donors.

60 Vbeta and 13 Jbeta primers were used in PCR. Repertoires were generated with immunoSEQ multiplex PCR, while TCRdb's copy carries only in-frame clones and drops some. The sample yields over 150,000 clones, about 80% seen once. As concerns this clone: Its antigen is unidentified.

The CDR3 runs 14 residues. Trimming shortened V by 4 bases and J by 0 bases, and 7 bases separated the two germline ends. Germline loops: CDR1 MNHEY, CDR2 SVGAGI. Study-wide findings and caveats: Follow-up analysis found HLA locus-dependent TCR association rates, highest for DRB1 and lowest for HLA-C. By a later analysis, the bulk of CMV-associated TCR beta chains appeared HLA-restricted.

This TCR came from a young man in good health and CMV-seronegative. The sample comprised PBMCs. The V gene is TRBV6-5, the J gene TRBJ2-1; D might be TRBD2 (5 bases). For the CDR3, the DNA is TGTGCCAGCAGTTGGGAGAGCTCCTACAATGAGCAGTTCTTC. Protein product: CASSWESSYNEQFF.